The entry that follows covers one T cell receptor (beta chain) sequence. This record belongs to a study of monozygotic twins with inflammatory bowel disease. After re-calling the 5' RACE reads, TCRdb lists one entry per CDR3 protein, DNA absent. Here the sample table reports 200,000 to 250,000 distinct CDR3 sequences. Germline V gene lookup returns CDR1 SGHAT and CDR2 FQNNGV. The CDR3 totals 13 residues. Sample: blood. The chain is built from TRBV11-2 and TRBJ2-2; TCRdb outputs TRBD1, but without DNA this stays unchecked. The receptor comes from a human donor with ulcerative colitis or Crohn's disease, or a healthy co-twin of an affected twin (not recorded which). CDR3 loop: CASSKQGGGELFF.